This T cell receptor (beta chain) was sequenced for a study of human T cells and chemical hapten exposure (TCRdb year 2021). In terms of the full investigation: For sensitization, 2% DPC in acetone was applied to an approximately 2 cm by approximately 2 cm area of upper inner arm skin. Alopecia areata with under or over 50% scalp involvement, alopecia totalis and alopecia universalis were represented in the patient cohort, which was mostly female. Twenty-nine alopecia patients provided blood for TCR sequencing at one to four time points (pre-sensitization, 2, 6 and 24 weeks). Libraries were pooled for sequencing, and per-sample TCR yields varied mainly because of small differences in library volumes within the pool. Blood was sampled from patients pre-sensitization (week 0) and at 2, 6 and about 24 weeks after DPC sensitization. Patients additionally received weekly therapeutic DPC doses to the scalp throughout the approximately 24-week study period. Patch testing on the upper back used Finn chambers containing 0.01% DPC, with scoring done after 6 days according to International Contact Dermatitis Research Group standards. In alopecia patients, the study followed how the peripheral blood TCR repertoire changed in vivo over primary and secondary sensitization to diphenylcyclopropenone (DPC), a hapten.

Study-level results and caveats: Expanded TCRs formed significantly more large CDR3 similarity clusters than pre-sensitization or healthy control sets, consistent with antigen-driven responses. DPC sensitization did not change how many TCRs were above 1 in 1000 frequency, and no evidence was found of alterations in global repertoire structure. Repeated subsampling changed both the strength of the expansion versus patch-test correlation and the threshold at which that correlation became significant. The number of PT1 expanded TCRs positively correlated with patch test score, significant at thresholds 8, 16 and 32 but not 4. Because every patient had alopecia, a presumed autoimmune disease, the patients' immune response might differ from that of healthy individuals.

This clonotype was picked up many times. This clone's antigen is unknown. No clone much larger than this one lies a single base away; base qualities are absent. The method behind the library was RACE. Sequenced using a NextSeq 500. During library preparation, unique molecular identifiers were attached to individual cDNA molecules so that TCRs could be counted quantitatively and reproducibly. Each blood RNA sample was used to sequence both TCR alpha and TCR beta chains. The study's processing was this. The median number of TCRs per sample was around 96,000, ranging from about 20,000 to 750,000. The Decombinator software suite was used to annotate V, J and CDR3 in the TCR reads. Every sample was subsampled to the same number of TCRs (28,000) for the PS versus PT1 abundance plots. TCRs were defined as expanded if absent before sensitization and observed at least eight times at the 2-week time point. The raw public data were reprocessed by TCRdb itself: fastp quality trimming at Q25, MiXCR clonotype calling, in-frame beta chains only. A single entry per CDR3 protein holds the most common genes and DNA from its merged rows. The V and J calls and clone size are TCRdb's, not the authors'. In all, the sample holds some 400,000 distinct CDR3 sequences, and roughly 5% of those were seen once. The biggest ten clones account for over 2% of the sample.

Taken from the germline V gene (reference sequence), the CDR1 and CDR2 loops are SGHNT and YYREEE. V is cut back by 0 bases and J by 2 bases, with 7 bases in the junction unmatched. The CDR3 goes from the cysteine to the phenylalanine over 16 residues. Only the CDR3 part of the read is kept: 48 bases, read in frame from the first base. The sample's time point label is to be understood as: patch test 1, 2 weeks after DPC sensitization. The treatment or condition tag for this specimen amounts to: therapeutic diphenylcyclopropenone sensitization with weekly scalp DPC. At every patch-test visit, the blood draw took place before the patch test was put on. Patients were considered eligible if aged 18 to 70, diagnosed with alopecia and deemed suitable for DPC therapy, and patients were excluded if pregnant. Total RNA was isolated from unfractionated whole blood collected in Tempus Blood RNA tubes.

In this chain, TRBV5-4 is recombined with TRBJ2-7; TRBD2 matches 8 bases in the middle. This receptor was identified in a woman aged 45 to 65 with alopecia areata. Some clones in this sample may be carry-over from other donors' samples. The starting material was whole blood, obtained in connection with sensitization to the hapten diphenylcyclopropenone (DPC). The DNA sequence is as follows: TGTGCCAGCAGCTTGGGCAGCGGGGGTCCCACCTACGAGCAGTACTTC. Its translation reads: CASSLGSGGPTYEQYF.